This entry features one TCR beta chain sequence. The antigen remains unidentified. Every patient was affected by relapse after autologous stem cell transplantation, while exposure to brentuximab vedotin was not uniform. Patients had relapsed/refractory classical Hodgkin lymphoma with complete response, partial response or progressive disease as best response. This record belongs to a study of PD-1 blockade in classical Hodgkin lymphoma. General study points: Possibly reflecting disease activity or prior therapy, repertoire differences have causes that remain undefined. The diversity seen at baseline in complete responders resembled that of newly diagnosed patients.

TCRdb keeps only in-frame clones here, not all; method: immunoSEQ multiplex PCR. The sample includes under 25,000 clones, around 80% of them seen just once. This CDR3 is built from 14 residues. Trimming stripped 0 bases from V and 5 bases from J, with 11 bases between. Germline V gives CDR1 SGHTS, CDR2 YDEGEE. The chain carries TRBV5-8 and TRBJ1-1; the D gene is possibly TRBD1 (5 bases). This receptor was taken from a human donor with classical Hodgkin lymphoma. Sequenced here: peripheral blood mononuclear cells (PBMCs), sampled before the second cycle of nivolumab. CDR3 sequence reads: CASSLERGRTEAFF. CDR3 in DNA: TGTGCCAGCAGCTTGGAGAGGGGAAGGACTGAAGCTTTCTTT.